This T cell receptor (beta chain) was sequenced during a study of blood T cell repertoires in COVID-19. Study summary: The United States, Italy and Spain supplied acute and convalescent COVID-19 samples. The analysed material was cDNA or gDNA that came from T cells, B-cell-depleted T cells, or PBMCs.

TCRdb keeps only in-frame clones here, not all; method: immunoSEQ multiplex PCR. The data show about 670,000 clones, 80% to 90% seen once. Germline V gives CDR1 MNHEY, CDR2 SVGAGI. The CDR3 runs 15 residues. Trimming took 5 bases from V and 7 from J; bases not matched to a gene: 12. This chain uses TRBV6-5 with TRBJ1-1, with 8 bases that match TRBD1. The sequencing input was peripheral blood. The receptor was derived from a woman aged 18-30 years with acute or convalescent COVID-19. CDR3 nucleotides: TGTGCCAGCAGTCTTCAACCGACAGGGGATTATGAAGCTTTCTTT. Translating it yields CASSLQPTGDYEAFF.